Detailed here is one T cell receptor (beta chain). Its antigen is still unknown. These data are taken from a study of control samples from healthy donors and cancer patients (dated by TCRdb to about 2020). Trimming takes 2 bases from V and 2 bases from J, and the germline ends sit 15 bases apart. The germline V gene (reference sequence) sets CDR1 to SGHKS and CDR2 to YYEKEE. Reading from cysteine to phenylalanine, the CDR3 counts 16 amino acids. CDR3 DNA only is kept here, 48 bases in frame from base 1. Libraries were built with the immunoSEQ multiplex PCR assay. The immuneACCESS repertoire file appears here via TCRdb, limited to in-frame rearrangements. These files lack a portion of the clones; in checked studies, under half of the deficit traces to unresolved V genes, and the cause of the others is not known. The sample table gives about 200,000 clones. The top ten constitute roughly 2.2% of the sample.

The sequence was obtained from a woman between 25 and 40 years old in good health. The V gene is TRBV5-5 and the J gene is TRBJ2-3; the D gene assignment is ambiguous. Sequences were obtained from blood. At the DNA level, the sequence is TGTGCCAGCAGCTTAAACATGGCCCGTCACACAGATACGCAGTATTTT. Its protein is CASSLNMARHTDTQYF.